This entry features one TCR beta chain sequence. Its antigen remains unidentified. The sample has other DNA sequences that encode this CDR3 too. Trimming cost V 0 bases and J 2 bases; bases outside gene matches: 8. In germline, CDR1 is SGHRS, CDR2 YFSETQ. The CDR3 loop spans 17 amino acids. The sample comes from a study of cytomegalovirus exposure and HLA in healthy donors. Study-wide points: Rates of TCR association differed by HLA locus in a later analysis, with DRB1 highest and HLA-C lowest. The likely explanation for a cluster of highly shared sequence variants was sequencing artifact. The classifier, whose performance was assessed in both the original and validation cohorts, reportedly diagnosed cytomegalovirus status with high specificity and sensitivity.

PCR used 60 Vbeta primers and 13 Jbeta primers. Libraries were prepared by immunoSEQ multiplex PCR; TCRdb keeps only in-frame clonotypes and omits some of them. The sample consists of approximately 75,000 clones, 60% to 75% of them appearing once. Input material: PBMCs. This rearrangement joins TRBV5-1 to TRBJ2-7; the match to TRBD1 covers 10 bases. This TCR came from a man aged 40-55 years in good health and CMV-seropositive. Written as DNA, the CDR3 is TGCGCCAGCAGCTTGGGACCCGGGACAGGGGCTCCCTACGAGCAGTACTTC. Encoded protein: CASSLGPGTGAPYEQYF.